A single sample is the source of the 32 T cell receptor beta chains below, sequenced in a study of cytomegalovirus exposure and HLA in healthy donors. PCR used 60 Vbeta primers and 13 Jbeta primers. Sequenced by immunoSEQ multiplex PCR; TCRdb stores in-frame clones only, minus some. The sample includes some 130,000 clones, approximately 84% of them seen just once. Sequenced sample: PBMCs. The receptors originated from a woman aged 40 to 50 in good health and CMV-seronegative.

This clone was recorded once. The chain is built from TRBV27 and TRBJ1-4; 7 bases align to TRBD1. Germline CDR1 MNHEY, CDR2 SMNVEV (reference sequence). Trimming cost V 3 bases and J 2 bases; bases outside gene matches: 6. The CDR3 loop spans 16 amino acids. In DNA form, the CDR3 reads TGTGCCAGCAGTTTCCAACTCAGGGGGACTAATGAAAAACTGTTTTTT. The encoded protein is CASSFQLRGTNEKLFF.

CDR3 bases: TGCGCCAGCAGCACCGGGACTACCCTAGGGCAGTTCTTC. Amino acid sequence: CASSTGTTLGQFF. The chain links TRBV5-1 to TRBJ2-1; 7 bases align to TRBD2. From germline, CDR1 is SGHRS and CDR2 YFSETQ. J was trimmed by 12 bases and V by 4 bases; bases with no gene match: 10. The CDR3 runs to 13 residues.

The V gene is TRBV7-9, the J gene TRBJ2-1; 7 bases are a match to TRBD2. Losses at the gene ends were 3 bases for V and 8 bases for J; bases not matched to a gene: 13. CDR1 and CDR2 (germline): SEHNR, FQNEAQ (reference sequence). The CDR3 totals 16 residues. The CDR3: CASSFGVSTSEDEQFF. CDR3 DNA sequence: TGTGCCAGCAGCTTCGGGGTATCAACTAGCGAGGATGAGCAGTTCTTC.

This sequence joins TRBV27 and TRBJ2-7; D is uncertain. Germline loops: CDR1 MNHEY, CDR2 SMNVEV (reference sequence). V lost 5 bases, J lost 4 bases, and 9 bases lay in between. This CDR3 comprises 12 residues. For the CDR3, the DNA is TGTGCCAGCAGTCTAGACCTATACGAGCAGTACTTC. Translated, it gives CASSLDLYEQYF.

The genes are TRBV10-3 and TRBJ2-7, with 12 bases lining up with TRBD2. The CDR3 has 16 amino acids. V shed 3 bases, J shed 2 bases, and the junction held 5 bases outside the gene matches. Germline CDR1 reads ENHRY; CDR2 reads SYGVKD. The CDR3 spells CAISDTLAGGPYEQYF. The CDR3 DNA follows: TGTGCCATCAGTGATACTCTAGCGGGAGGGCCCTACGAGCAGTACTTC.

The J gene is TRBJ1-1, the V gene TRBV11-2; D call uncertain. CDR1 and CDR2 (germline): SGHAT, FQNNGV. The CDR3 sequence is 16 residues long. V was clipped by 1 base and J by 1 base, with 13 bases between them. For the CDR3, the DNA is TGTGCCAGCAGCTTAGTACGGGCGGGGAGGAACACTGAAGCTTTCTTT. It specifies CASSLVRAGRNTEAFF. The complete variable domain, with remaining parts taken from reference TRBV11-2 and TRBJ1-1, reads EAGVAQSPRYKIIEKRQSVAFWCNPISGHATLYWYQQILGQGPKLLIQFQNNGVVDDSQLPKDRFSAERLKGVDSTLKIQPAKLEDSAVYLCASSLVRAGRNTEAFFGQGTRLTVV.

The gene calls are TRBV6-1 and TRBJ2-2; a weak D match, TRBD1 (5 bases). The CDR3 sequence is 13 residues long. Germline lookup yields CDR1 MNHNS and CDR2 SASEGT. The V end was cut by 4 bases, the J end by 7 bases, with 10 bases between. The DNA of the CDR3 is TGTGCCAGCAGTGCACAGGATGGCGGGGAGCTGTTTTTT. Translated, it gives CASSAQDGGELFF.

This clone was counted a few times. The chain carries TRBV29-1 and TRBJ2-7, with a tentative D call TRBD1 (6 bases). CDR1 is SQVTM, CDR2 ANQGSEA, per germline. Trimming stripped 3 bases from V and 0 bases from J, with 15 bases between. This CDR3 is 15 amino acids long. The CDR3 loop reads CSVELERGSSYEQYF. The CDR3 DNA reads TGCAGCGTTGAGTTGGAAAGGGGGTCCTCCTACGAGCAGTACTTC.

V usage is TRBV27 and J usage is TRBJ2-7; TRBD1 aligns across 9 bases. The CDR3 extends over 14 amino acids. Per germline, CDR1 MNHEY and CDR2 SMNVEV (reference sequence). J was trimmed by 3 bases and V by 5 bases; bases with no gene match: 5. In DNA, the CDR3 is TGTGCCAGCAGTCGACAGGGGGTAGGCTACGAGCAGTACTTC. Translated: CASSRQGVGYEQYF.

The chain links TRBV4-1 to TRBJ2-7; D is possibly TRBD2 (6 bases). Trimming left V 0 bases short and J 6 bases short, with 9 bases between. Germline CDR1 is MGHRA and CDR2 is YSYEKL. This CDR3 contains 13 residues. CDR3 residues: CASSQEASAEQYF. The CDR3 bases are TGCGCCAGCAGCCAAGAGGCTAGCGCCGAGCAGTACTTC.

J is TRBJ2-5 and V is TRBV5-1, with 8 bases that match TRBD2. Per the germline V gene, CDR1 is SGHRS and CDR2 is YFSETQ. The CDR3 consists of 14 residues. J lost 3 bases, V lost 0 bases, and 1 base had no gene match. The CDR3 loop reads CASSLALAEETQYF. CDR3 bases: TGCGCCAGCAGCTTGGCACTAGCGGAAGAGACCCAGTACTTC. Full variable domain (outside the CDR3, taken from reference TRBV5-1 and TRBJ2-5): KAGVTQTPRYLIKTRGQQVTLSCSPISGHRSVSWYQQTPGQGLQFLFEYFSETQRNKGNFPGRFSGRQFSNSRSEMNVSTLELGDSALYLCASSLALAEETQYFGPGTRLLVL.

Written as DNA, the CDR3 is TGTGCCAGCAGGGCGAGCGGGAGGGCCCTCAATAACAATGAGCAGTTCTTC. Translating it yields CASRASGRALNNNEQFF. The chain links TRBV14 to TRBJ2-1; 10 nucleotides match TRBD2. Per the germline V gene, CDR1 is SGHDN and CDR2 is FVKESK. Germline trimming cut 6 bases from V and 5 bases from J; bases unmatched to any gene: 13. CDR3 length: 17 amino acids.

The J gene is TRBJ1-1, the V gene TRBV6-5, with D perhaps matching TRBD1 (6 bases). Germline-derived CDR1 and CDR2 are MNHEY and SVGAGI. The V end lost 5 bases, the J end lost 4 bases, and 14 bases lay between the germline ends. The CDR3 totals 14 residues. CDR3 sequence reads: CASSPLGGGTEAFF. CDR3 in DNA: TGTGCCAGCAGTCCCTTGGGAGGGGGCACTGAAGCTTTCTTT.

The chain has TRBV15 and TRBJ2-5, with 8 bases that match TRBD1. Germline V gene sequence: CDR1 LNHNV, CDR2 YYDKDF (reference sequence). After removal of 5 bases from V and 5 bases from J, the junction contained 10 bases not matched to a gene. The CDR3 contains 15 residues. CDR3 nucleotide sequence: TGTGCCACCAGCGGACAGGGCCCTACTGGCGAGACCCAGTACTTC. This sequence encodes CATSGQGPTGETQYF. Variable domain in full (rest from reference TRBV15 and TRBJ2-5): DAMVIQNPRYQVTQFGKPVTLSCSQTLNHNVMYWYQQKSSQAPKLLFHYYDKDFNNEADTPDNFQSRRPNTSFCFLDIRSPGLGDTAMYLCATSGQGPTGETQYFGPGTRLLVL.

V is TRBV11-2 and J is TRBJ2-3, with a possible D match to TRBD1 (6 bases). Deletions cut 7 bases from V and 0 bases from J, with 14 bases between. Germline CDR1 SGHAT, CDR2 FQNNGV. This CDR3 has 15 amino acids. CDR3 loop: CASTTGTLSTDTQYF. The CDR3 nucleotides read TGTGCCAGCACTACAGGGACCCTTAGCACAGATACGCAGTATTTT.

Written as DNA, the CDR3 is TGTGCCATCAGTGAGCCTACCGGGACTAGCGGGGGGCAAAGGGGGCTCACAGATACGCAGTATTTT. Translation gives CAISEPTGTSGGQRGLTDTQYF. The chain combines TRBV10-3 with TRBJ2-3; TRBD2 matches at 15 bases. The germline V gene encodes CDR1 ENHRY and CDR2 SYGVKD. There are 22 residues in the CDR3. V dropped 2 bases and J dropped 2; count of bases not matched to a gene: 17.

DNA for the CDR3: TGTGCCAGCAGCTCCACCCCGGGGGATGGAAACACCATATATTTT. It is translated as CASSSTPGDGNTIYF. The rearrangement links TRBV5-6 to TRBJ1-3, with D perhaps TRBD1 (5 bases). Trimming left V 3 bases short and J 3 bases short, with 13 bases between. This CDR3 contains 15 residues. CDR1 SGHDT and CDR2 YYEEEE come from the germline V gene.

J is TRBJ1-4 and V is TRBV18, with 9 bases fitting TRBD1. The germline gives CDR1 KGHSH, CDR2 LQKENI. The CDR3 runs to 17 residues. V shed 4 bases, J shed 2 bases, and the junction held 8 bases outside the gene matches. CDR3 in amino acids: CASSRTGTGSTNEKLFF. CDR3 bases: TGTGCCAGCTCACGAACCGGGACAGGGAGCACTAATGAAAAACTGTTTTTT.

This chain connects TRBV2 to TRBJ2-3, with D possibly being TRBD1 (6 bases). This CDR3 has 15 amino acids. Trimming stripped 1 base from V and 6 bases from J, with 14 bases between. Germline V gene sequence: CDR1 SNHLY, CDR2 FYNNEI. The CDR3 nucleotides read TGTGCCAGCAGTGAAGATGGTACAGGGAGCGATACGCAGTATTTT. Translation gives CASSEDGTGSDTQYF.

The chain employs TRBV5-1 and TRBJ2-7; 8 bases map to TRBD2. CDR3 size: 15 residues. Germline CDR1 SGHRS, CDR2 YFSETQ. V dropped 4 bases and J dropped 5; count of bases not matched to a gene: 11. This CDR3 reads CASSAGHSGGDEQYF. DNA of the CDR3: TGCGCCAGCAGCGCGGGACATTCGGGGGGGGACGAGCAGTACTTC.

The chain uses TRBV4-2 and TRBJ2-1, with TRBD2 identical over 10 bases. With V trimmed by 1 base and J by 7 bases, 10 bases remained unmatched. The CDR3 extends over 17 amino acids. From germline, CDR1 is LGHNA and CDR2 YNFKEQ. CDR3 DNA: TGTGCCAGCAGCCAAGGGGGGTCTAGCGGGGGAGGGAATGAGCAGTTCTTC. Residues: CASSQGGSSGGGNEQFF.

The V gene is TRBV6-5, the J gene TRBJ1-2; possibly TRBD1 for D (6 bases). This CDR3 has 13 residues. Deletions cut 3 bases from V and 8 bases from J, with 13 bases between. CDR1 is MNHEY, CDR2 SVGAGI, per germline. This CDR3 is CASSYGGGRGYTF. CDR3 nucleotide sequence: TGTGCCAGCAGTTATGGCGGGGGGCGCGGCTACACCTTC.

This chain links TRBV30 with TRBJ1-2; D possibly corresponds to TRBD1 (6 bases). The germline CDR1 and CDR2 sequences are GTSNPN and SVGIG (reference sequence). CDR3 length: 13 residues. Trimming pared 3 bases from V and 7 bases from J, leaving 15 bases between. CDR3 DNA: TGTGCCTGGAGCCGGGGGGCGTACCCTGGCTACACCTTC. Its translation is CAWSRGAYPGYTF. The variable domain in full, with the rest retrieved from reference TRBV30 and TRBJ1-2, is SQTIHQWPATLVQPVGSPLSLECTVEGTSNPNLYWYRQAAGRGLQLLFYSVGIGQISSEVPQNLSASRPQDRQFILSSKKLLLSDSGFYLCAWSRGAYPGYTFGSGTRLTVV.

V gene TRBV5-4 combines with J gene TRBJ1-2; 7 bases are a match to TRBD1. The length of the CDR3 is 12 residues. Losses at the gene ends were 5 bases for V and 7 bases for J; bases not matched to a gene: 5. The germline gives CDR1 SGHNT, CDR2 YYREEE (reference sequence). CDR3 residues: CASSITGAGYTF. DNA for the CDR3: TGTGCCAGCAGTATTACAGGGGCTGGCTACACCTTC.

V is TRBV5-6 and J is TRBJ2-7; perhaps TRBD2 as D (6 bases). Per the germline V gene, CDR1 is SGHDT and CDR2 is YYEEEE. The length of the CDR3 is 15 residues. The V end was cut by 1 base, the J end by 6 bases, with 17 bases between. CDR3 in amino acids: CASSLLGLSGGEQYF. CDR3 DNA sequence: TGTGCCAGCAGCTTGCTGGGACTGTCCGGGGGCGAGCAGTACTTC.

This clone has a handful of counts. The genes are TRBV7-3 and TRBJ2-3, with D possibly TRBD2 on 6 matching bases. CDR1 and CDR2 (germline): SGHTA, FQGTGA. The V gene lost 5 bases and the J gene lost 3 bases, with 15 bases spanning the gap. The CDR3 has 15 residues. The CDR3: CASSTTGTLTDTQYF. CDR3 bases: TGTGCCAGCAGCACCACCGGGACTTTAACAGATACGCAGTATTTT.

The rearrangement uses TRBV7-9 and TRBJ2-1; D perhaps matches TRBD1 (6 bases). Trimming removed 3 bases from V and 4 bases from J, with 16 bases in between. The CDR3 consists of 16 residues. Germline lookup yields CDR1 SEHNR and CDR2 FQNEAQ (reference sequence). CDR3 region: CASSFLRTAQYNEQFF. The CDR3 region has the DNA TGTGCCAGCAGCTTTCTACGGACAGCTCAATACAATGAGCAGTTCTTC.

The rearrangement joins TRBV5-1 to TRBJ2-1; 12 bases are a match to TRBD2. This CDR3 has 13 residues. CDR1 and CDR2 (germline): SGHRS, YFSETQ. V lost 7 bases to trimming and J lost 9 bases; unmatched junction nucleotides: 5. CDR3 DNA sequence: TGCGCCAGCTCTAGCGGGAGGGCCGGTGAGCAGTTCTTC. Translating gives CASSSGRAGEQFF.

The chain is built from TRBV30 and TRBJ1-5; the match to TRBD1 covers 7 bases. Germline loops: CDR1 GTSNPN, CDR2 SVGIG (reference sequence). The CDR3 loop spans 14 amino acids. The V segment lost 0 bases and the J segment 1 base; nucleotides outside the gene matches: 0. The CDR3 DNA is TGTGCCTGGAGTGTAGGGGGCAGCAATCAGCCCCAGCATTTT. It specifies CAWSVGGSNQPQHF. Looking up the rest from reference TRBV30 and TRBJ1-5 gives the full variable domain: SQTIHQWPATLVQPVGSPLSLECTVEGTSNPNLYWYRQAAGRGLQLLFYSVGIGQISSEVPQNLSASRPQDRQFILSSKKLLLSDSGFYLCAWSVGGSNQPQHFGDGTRLSIL.

A remark on this clone: Germline and junction disagree at one end, which may indicate a read error. CDR3 protein: CASSVEPSGANGLTF. The DNA for the CDR3 is TGTGCCAGCAGCGTAGAACCCTCTGGGGCCAACGGCCTGACTTTC. This chain connects TRBV9 to TRBJ2-6; D perhaps matches TRBD1 (5 bases). CDR1 and CDR2 from the germline V gene are SGDLS and YYNGEE. CDR3 length: 15 amino acids.

The chain carries TRBV7-6 and TRBJ1-4, with a possible D match to TRBD1 (5 bases). The CDR3 sequence is 14 residues long. V gave up 5 bases and J gave up 7 bases, with 14 bases separating them. The germline V gene encodes CDR1 SGHVS and CDR2 FNYEAQ. The CDR3 nucleotides read TGTGCCAGCAGCGCGGGACTCGAGGGTGAAAAACTGTTTTTT. Translation: CASSAGLEGEKLFF. The full variable domain, its missing parts supplied by reference TRBV7-6 and TRBJ1-4, is GAGVSQSPRYKVTKRGQDVALRCDPISGHVSLYWYRQALGQGPEFLTYFNYEAQQDKSGLPNDRFSAERPEGSISTLTIQRTEQRDSAMYRCASSAGLEGEKLFFGSGTQLSVL.

The CDR3 spells CAWSSGTSGANTQYF. The CDR3 nucleotides read TGTGCCTGGAGCTCCGGGACTAGCGGGGCTAATACGCAGTATTTT. The chain carries TRBV30 and TRBJ2-3; 13 bases are a match to TRBD2. The ends lost 3 bases at V and 7 bases at J; junction bases unmatched: 7. This CDR3 is built from 15 residues. The germline V gene encodes CDR1 GTSNPN and CDR2 SVGIG (reference sequence).